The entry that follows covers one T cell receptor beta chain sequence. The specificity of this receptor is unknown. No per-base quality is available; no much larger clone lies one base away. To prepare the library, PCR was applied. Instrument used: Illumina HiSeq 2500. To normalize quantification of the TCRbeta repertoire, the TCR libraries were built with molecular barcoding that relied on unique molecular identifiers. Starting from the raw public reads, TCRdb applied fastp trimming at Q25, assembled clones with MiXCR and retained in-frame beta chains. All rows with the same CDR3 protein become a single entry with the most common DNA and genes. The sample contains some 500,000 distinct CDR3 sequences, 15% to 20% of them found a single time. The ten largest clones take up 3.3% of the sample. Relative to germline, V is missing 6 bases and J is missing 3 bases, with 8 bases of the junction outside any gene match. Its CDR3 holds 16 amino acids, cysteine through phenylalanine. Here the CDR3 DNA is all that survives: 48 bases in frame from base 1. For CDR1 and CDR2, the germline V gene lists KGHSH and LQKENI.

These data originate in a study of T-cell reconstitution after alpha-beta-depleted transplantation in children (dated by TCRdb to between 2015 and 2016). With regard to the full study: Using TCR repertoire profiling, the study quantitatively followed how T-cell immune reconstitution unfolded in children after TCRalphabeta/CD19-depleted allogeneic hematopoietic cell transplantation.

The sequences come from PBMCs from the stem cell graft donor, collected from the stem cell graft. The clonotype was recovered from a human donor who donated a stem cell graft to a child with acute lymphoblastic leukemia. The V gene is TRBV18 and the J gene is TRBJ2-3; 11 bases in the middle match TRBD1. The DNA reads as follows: TGTGCCAGCTCGCCCAGGACAGGGGGCAAGACAGATACGCAGTATTTT. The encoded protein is CASSPRTGGKTDTQYF.